The sequence of this T cell receptor beta chain was determined in a study of CD8+ T cells in alopecia areata. Study information: Treatment comprised oral tofacitinib, 5 to 10 mg twice daily, in treated patients. Study-level findings and limits: Tofacitinib significantly decreased scalp clonality and expanded CD8+ clones among top 100. Only one nonresponder was present, which leaves the link between baseline CD8+ expansion and response uncertain.

Treatment reported: oral pan-JAK inhibitor, 5-10 mg twice daily. For this clone: Its cognate antigen is unknown.

RNA was isolated and reverse transcribed to cDNA, the sequencing template. TCRdb's table, derived via immunoSEQ multiplex PCR, lists solely in-frame clones and lacks some. The sample comprises about 140,000 clones, approximately 85% of which are singletons, and 20% to 30% rests with the top ten. This CDR3 has 16 amino acids. Germline V gene data show CDR1 as SGHVT and CDR2 as SQSDAQ. V was trimmed by 5 bases and J by 3 bases, leaving 17 bases between them. Here the sequenced sample was CD8+ T cells sorted from blood, taken at week 4, from a patient treated with tofacitinib. The chain carries TRBV7-4 and TRBJ1-5; D is undetermined. The sequence was collected from a human donor with alopecia areata. CDR3 sequence: CASSPAVGRLNQPQHF. CDR3 nucleotides: TGTGCCAGCAGCCCAGCCGTTGGGCGGCTCAATCAGCCCCAGCATTTT.